This TCR beta chain was recorded in a study of blood T cell repertoires in COVID-19. Looking at the study overall: Donors in the United States, Italy and Spain gave samples during acute or convalescent COVID-19. PBMCs, B-cell-depleted T cells, or T cells provided the cDNA or gDNA that made up the material.

This clone was detected once. Germline assignment: CDR1 MNHNY and CDR2 SVGAGI (reference sequence). The CDR3 runs to 13 residues. With 6 bases removed from V and 2 bases from J, the gap between germline ends came to 10 bases. Methods used by the authors: For nucleated cells, counts were estimated from reference gene primer amplification. Repertoires were generated with immunoSEQ multiplex PCR, while TCRdb's copy carries only in-frame clones and drops some. V and J calls and clone size are as listed in that table; D and trimming were resolved from the DNA. The sample carries some 160,000 clones, less than 90% recorded once.

The chain has TRBV6-6 and TRBJ1-2; unclear D gene. The source of this sequence is a woman in her 70s with acute or convalescent COVID-19. Sequences were obtained from peripheral blood. The CDR3 DNA is TGTGCCAGCAGCTACGGCACCAACTATGGCTACACCTTC. Translating gives CASSYGTNYGYTF.